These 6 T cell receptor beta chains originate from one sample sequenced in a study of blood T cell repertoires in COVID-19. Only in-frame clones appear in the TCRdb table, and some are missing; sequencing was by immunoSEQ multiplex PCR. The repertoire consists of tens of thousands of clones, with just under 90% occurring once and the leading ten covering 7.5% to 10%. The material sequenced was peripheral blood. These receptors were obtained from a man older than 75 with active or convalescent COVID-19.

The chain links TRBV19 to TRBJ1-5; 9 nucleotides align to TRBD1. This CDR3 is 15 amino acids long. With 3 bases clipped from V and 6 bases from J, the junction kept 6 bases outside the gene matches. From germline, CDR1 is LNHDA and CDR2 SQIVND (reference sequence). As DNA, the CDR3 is TGTGCCAGTAGTATGGACAGGGGTCCCCCTCAGCCCCAGCATTTT. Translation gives CASSMDRGPPQPQHF.

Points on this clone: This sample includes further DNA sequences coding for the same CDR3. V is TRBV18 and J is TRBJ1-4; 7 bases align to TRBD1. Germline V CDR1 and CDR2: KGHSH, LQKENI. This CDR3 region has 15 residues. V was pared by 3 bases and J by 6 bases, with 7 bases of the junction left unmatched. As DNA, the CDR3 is TGTGCCAGCTCACCTGGTCAAGGGGGCTATGAAAAACTGTTTTTT. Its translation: CASSPGQGGYEKLFF.

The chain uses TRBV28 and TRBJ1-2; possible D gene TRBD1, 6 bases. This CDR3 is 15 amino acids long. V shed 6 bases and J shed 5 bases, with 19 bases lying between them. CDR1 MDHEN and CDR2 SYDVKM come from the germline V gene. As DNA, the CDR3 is TGTGCCAGCAGCCCCCAAGACAGGAAGCAATATGGCTACACCTTC. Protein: CASSPQDRKQYGYTF.

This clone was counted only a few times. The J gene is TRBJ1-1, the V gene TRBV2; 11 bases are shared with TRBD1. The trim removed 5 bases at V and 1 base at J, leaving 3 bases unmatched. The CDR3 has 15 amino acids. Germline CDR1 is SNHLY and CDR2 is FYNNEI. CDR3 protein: CASSLGQGANTEAFF. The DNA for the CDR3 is TGTGCCAGCAGTCTTGGACAGGGGGCGAACACTGAAGCTTTCTTT. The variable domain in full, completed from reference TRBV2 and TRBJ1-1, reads EPEVTQTPSHQVTQMGQEVILRCVPISNHLYFYWYRQILGQKVEFLVSFYNNEISEKSEIFDDQFSVERPDGSNFTLKIRSTKLEDSAMYFCASSLGQGANTEAFFGQGTRLTVV.

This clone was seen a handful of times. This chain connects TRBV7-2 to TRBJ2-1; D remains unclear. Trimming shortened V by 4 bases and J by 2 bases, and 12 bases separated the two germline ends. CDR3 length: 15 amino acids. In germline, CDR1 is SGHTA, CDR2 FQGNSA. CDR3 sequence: CASSSQAPPYNEQFF. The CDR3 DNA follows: TGTGCCAGCAGCTCGCAGGCCCCACCCTACAATGAGCAGTTCTTC.

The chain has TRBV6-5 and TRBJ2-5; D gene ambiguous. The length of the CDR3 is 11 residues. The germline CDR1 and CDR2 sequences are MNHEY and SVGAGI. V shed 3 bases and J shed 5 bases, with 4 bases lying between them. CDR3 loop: CASSYMETQYF. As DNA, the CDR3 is TGTGCCAGCAGTTATATGGAGACCCAGTACTTC.